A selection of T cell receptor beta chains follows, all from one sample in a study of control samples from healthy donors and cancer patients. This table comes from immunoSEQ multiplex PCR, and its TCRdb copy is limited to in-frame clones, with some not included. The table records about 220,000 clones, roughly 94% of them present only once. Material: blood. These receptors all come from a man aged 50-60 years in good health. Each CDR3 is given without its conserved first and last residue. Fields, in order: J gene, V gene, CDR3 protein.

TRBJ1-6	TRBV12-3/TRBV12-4	ASSLGPPLH
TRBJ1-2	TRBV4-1	ASSRENYGYT
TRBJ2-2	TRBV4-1	ASSQESGGANTGELF
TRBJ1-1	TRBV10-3	AISESRGLNTEAF
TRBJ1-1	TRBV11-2	ASSLTGGNTEAF
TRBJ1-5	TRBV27	ASSPMISNQPQH
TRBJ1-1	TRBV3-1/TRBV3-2	ASSPSWTGNAF
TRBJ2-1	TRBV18	ASSSLLAGVSYNEQF
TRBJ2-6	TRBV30	AWSVRRASGANVLT
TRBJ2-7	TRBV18	ASSPGGGGPYEQY
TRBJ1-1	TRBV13	ASSIGQGGTEAF
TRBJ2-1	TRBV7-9	ASSLAGTRFNEQF
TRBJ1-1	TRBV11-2	ASSGLGIGTEAF
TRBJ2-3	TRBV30	AWSVEVAGGQDTQY
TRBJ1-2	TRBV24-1	ATSDLGQGREGYT
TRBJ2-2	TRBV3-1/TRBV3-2	ASSPWGTGSVTGELF
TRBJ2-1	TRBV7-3	ASSLNMATNEQF
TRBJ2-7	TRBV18	ASSPSLEQH
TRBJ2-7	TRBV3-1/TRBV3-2	ASSQEKGGTEQY
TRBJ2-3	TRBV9	ASSVAVGGLNTQY
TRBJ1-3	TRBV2	ASSEFGSSGNTIY
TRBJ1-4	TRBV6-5	ASREGVANEKLF
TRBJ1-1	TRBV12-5	ASGLGRDLEAF
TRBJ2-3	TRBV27	ASSSSSTDTQY
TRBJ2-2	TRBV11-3	ASSLLSGGTGELF
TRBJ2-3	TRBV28	ASRGSTDTQY
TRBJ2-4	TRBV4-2	ASSQTPLTSGEIAKNIQY
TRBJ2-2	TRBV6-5	ASSYSYTGELF
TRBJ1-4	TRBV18	ASSSLPRQNNEKLF
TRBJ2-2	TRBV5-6	ASSSSGRGDTGELF
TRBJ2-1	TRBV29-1	SVEDRRDEQF
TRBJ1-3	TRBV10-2	ASSPDRGTGNTIY
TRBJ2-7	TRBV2	ASRGTGSEQY
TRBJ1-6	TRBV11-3	ASSKGGSSNSPLH
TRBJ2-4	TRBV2	ASSPESRVWKNIQY
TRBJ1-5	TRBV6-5	ASVVGGSNQPQH
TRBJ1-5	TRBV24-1	ATSQGDQPQH